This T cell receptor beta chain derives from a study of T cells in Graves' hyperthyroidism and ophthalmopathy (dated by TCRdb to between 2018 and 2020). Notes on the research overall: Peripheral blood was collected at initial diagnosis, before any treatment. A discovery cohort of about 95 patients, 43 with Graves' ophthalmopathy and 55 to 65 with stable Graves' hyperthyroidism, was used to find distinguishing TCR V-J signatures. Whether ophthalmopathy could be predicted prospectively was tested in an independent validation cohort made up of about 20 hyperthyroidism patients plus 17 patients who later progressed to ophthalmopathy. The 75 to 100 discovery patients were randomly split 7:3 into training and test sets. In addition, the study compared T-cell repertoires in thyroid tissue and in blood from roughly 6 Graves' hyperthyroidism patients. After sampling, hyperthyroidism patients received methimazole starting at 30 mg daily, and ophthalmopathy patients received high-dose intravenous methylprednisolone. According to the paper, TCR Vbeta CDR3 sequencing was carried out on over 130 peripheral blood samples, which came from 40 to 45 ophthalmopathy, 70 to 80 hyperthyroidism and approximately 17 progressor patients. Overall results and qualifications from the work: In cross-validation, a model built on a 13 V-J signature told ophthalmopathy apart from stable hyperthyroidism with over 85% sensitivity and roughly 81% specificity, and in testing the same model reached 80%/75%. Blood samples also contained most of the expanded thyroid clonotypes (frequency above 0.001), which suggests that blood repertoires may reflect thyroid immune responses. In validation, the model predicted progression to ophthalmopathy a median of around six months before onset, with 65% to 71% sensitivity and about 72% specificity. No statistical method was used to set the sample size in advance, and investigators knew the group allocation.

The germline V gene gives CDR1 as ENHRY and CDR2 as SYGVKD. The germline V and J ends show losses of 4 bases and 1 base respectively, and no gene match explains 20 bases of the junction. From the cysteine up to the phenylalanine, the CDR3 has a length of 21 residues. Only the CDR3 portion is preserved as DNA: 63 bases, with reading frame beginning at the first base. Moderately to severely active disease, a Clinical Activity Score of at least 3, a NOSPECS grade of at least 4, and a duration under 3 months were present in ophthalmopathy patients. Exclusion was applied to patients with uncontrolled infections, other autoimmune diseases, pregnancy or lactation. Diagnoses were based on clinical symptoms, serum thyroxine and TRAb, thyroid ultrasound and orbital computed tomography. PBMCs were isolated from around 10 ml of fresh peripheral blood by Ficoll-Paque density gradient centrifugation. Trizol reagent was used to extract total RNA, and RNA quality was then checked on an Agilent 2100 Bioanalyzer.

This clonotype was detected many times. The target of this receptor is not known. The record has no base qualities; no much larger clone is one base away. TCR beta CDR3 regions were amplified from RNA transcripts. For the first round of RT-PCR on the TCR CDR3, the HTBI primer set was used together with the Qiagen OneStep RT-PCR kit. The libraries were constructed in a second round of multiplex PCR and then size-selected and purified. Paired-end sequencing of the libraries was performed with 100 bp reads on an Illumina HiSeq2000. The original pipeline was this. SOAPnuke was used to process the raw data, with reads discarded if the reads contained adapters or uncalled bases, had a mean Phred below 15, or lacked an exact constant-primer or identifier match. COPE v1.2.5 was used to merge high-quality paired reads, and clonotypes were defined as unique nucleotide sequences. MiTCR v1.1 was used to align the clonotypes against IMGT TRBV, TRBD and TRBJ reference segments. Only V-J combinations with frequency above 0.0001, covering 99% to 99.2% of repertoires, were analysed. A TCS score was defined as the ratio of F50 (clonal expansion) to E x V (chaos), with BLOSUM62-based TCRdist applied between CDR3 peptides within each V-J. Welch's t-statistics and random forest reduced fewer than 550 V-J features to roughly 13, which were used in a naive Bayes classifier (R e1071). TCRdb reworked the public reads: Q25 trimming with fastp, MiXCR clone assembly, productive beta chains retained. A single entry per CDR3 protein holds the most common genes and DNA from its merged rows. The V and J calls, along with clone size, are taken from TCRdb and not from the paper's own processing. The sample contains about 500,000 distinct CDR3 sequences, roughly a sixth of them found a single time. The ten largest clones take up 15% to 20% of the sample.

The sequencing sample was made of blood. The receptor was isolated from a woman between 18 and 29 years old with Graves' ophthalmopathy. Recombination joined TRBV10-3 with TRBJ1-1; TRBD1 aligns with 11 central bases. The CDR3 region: CAISGRWDRGSVIYPNTEAFF. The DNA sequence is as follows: TGTGCCATCAGTGGACGGTGGGACAGGGGGTCGGTTATTTATCCGAACACTGAAGCTTTCTTT.